The 22 T cell receptor beta chains reported below all come from one sample, sequenced in a study of CD8 T cells in ankylosing spondylitis (dated by TCRdb to the late 2010s). Broad study findings and their caveats: Blood from ankylosing spondylitis patients appeared to be characterized by a TCR beta motif composed of roughly eight highly homologous amino acid variants.

Library preparation employed 5' RACE. Instrument used: Illumina HiSeq 2500. The public reads were quality trimmed at Q25 with fastp and then assembled into clones with MiXCR by TCRdb, keeping productive beta chains. Rows with a matching CDR3 protein are joined into one entry that keeps the most common DNA and genes. The sample table shows a few hundred thousand distinct CDR3 sequences, and 15% to 20% are seen once. The ten largest clones add up to just over 1% of the sample. The antigens of these receptors remain unknown. Material for sequencing was blood, either unsorted or a sorted T cell fraction (not recorded which). The receptor source for this set is a male donor with ankylosing spondylitis.

This clonotype was seen ten or more times. V gene TRBV20-1 combines with J gene TRBJ2-1; 7 bases are shared with TRBD1. There are 15 residues in the CDR3. V was pared by 3 bases and J by 4 bases, with 9 bases of the junction left unmatched. Germline-derived CDR1 and CDR2 are DFQATT and SNEGSKA (reference sequence). CDR3 in amino acids: CSASPAGTDYNEQFF. The CDR3, as DNA: TGCAGTGCTAGTCCGGCCGGGACAGATTACAATGAGCAGTTCTTC.

In this sample, this clonotype turned up a few times. The gene calls are TRBV4-1 and TRBJ2-3; the D gene is possibly TRBD2 (5 bases). The ends were cut back, 0 bases at V and 13 bases at J, with 32 bases in the middle. Germline V lookup: CDR1 MGHRA, CDR2 YSYEKL. The CDR3 has 19 residues. The CDR3 DNA reads TGCGCCAGCAGCCAAGAGCGTATCGGGGTAGGGCCGGCCGGCGCACGCGAGTATTTT. Translation: CASSQERIGVGPAGAREYF.

This clonotype was counted between two and nine times. The chain is built from TRBV29-1 and TRBJ1-2; TRBD1 is a possible D gene (5 bases). The CDR3 runs to 13 residues. Germline CDR1 reads SQVTM; CDR2 reads ANQGSEA. V gave up 8 bases and J gave up 8 bases, with 21 bases separating them. The CDR3 here is CSPGKDGAGGYTF. CDR3 nucleotides: TGCAGCCCCGGCAAGGACGGGGCGGGAGGCTACACCTTC. Using reference TRBV29-1 and TRBJ1-2 for the parts outside the CDR3, the full variable domain is SAVISQKPSRDICQRGTSLTIQCQVDSQVTMMFWYRQQPGQSLTLIATANQGSEATYESGFVIDKFPISRPNLTFSTLTVSNMSPEDSSIYLCSPGKDGAGGYTFGSGTRLTVV.

The chain links TRBV5-1 to TRBJ1-6; TRBD1 aligns across 10 bases. The CDR3 has 15 amino acids. Trimming removed 5 bases from V and 7 bases from J; junction bases left unmatched: 6. Germline V gene data show CDR1 as SGHRS and CDR2 as YFSETQ. The CDR3 loop is CASSLGTGDNSPLHF. Here the CDR3 DNA reads TGCGCCAGCAGTCTAGGGACAGGGGACAATTCACCCCTCCACTTT.

This clonotype was picked up many times. This chain connects TRBV7-6 to TRBJ1-1; TRBD1 might be the D (6 bases). Germline CDR1 and CDR2: SGHVS and FNYEAQ. V gave up 1 base and J gave up 0 bases, with 15 bases separating them. The CDR3 runs to 17 residues. DNA of the CDR3: TGTGCCAGCAGCTTAGTAGGGGGGGCAGGTTTGAACACTGAAGCTTTCTTT. Amino acids: CASSLVGGAGLNTEAFF.

The CDR3 bases are TGTGCCAGCTCACGACAGGGGTCCCCAACCGGGGAGCTGTTTTTT. Translating it yields CASSRQGSPTGELFF. The chain uses TRBV18 and TRBJ2-2; 8 bases map to TRBD1. The CDR3 runs to 15 residues. Per the germline V gene, CDR1 is KGHSH and CDR2 is LQKENI. Germline trimming cut 4 bases from V and 5 bases from J; bases unmatched to any gene: 6.

This clonotype turned up a few times. This chain connects TRBV6-1 to TRBJ1-1, with TRBD1 identical over 10 bases. The CDR3 extends over 16 amino acids. The germline CDR1 and CDR2 sequences are MNHNS and SASEGT. V lost 4 bases, J lost 0 bases, and 5 bases stayed unmatched. The CDR3 DNA sequence: TGTGCCAGCAGTGGGACCGGGACAGGGGTGAACACTGAAGCTTTCTTT. Translating it yields CASSGTGTGVNTEAFF.

This clonotype was recorded many times. The chain has TRBV12-3 or TRBV12-4 and TRBJ1-1; 7 positions agree with TRBD1. V shed 5 bases and J 0 bases; nucleotides not matched to a gene: 6. The CDR3 is made up of 15 amino acids. The DNA for the CDR3 is TGTGCCAGCAGTCCCCGGGACAGAATGAACACTGAAGCTTTCTTT. Translation gives CASSPRDRMNTEAFF.

This clonotype was counted only a few times. The rearrangement joins TRBV29-1 to TRBJ2-1; D is undetermined. The CDR3 has 13 amino acids. The V end lost 4 bases, the J end lost 7 bases, and 14 bases lay between the germline ends. Germline values: CDR1 SQVTM, CDR2 ANQGSEA. The CDR3 reads CSVALTVGNEQFF. The CDR3 nucleotides read TGCAGCGTTGCCCTGACGGTCGGGAATGAGCAGTTCTTC.

This clonotype was recorded at least ten times. The chain recombines TRBV12-3 or TRBV12-4 with TRBJ2-1, with no clear D. The CDR3 runs to 13 residues. Trimming removed 2 bases at V and 6 bases at J, with 8 bases between. The CDR3 nucleotides are TGTGCCAGCAGTTTATGGCTTTCCAATGAGCAGTTCTTC. Its protein is CASSLWLSNEQFF.

There are a few counts of this clonotype. The V gene is TRBV4-1, the J gene TRBJ2-7; a weak D match, TRBD1 (5 bases). The germline CDR1 and CDR2 sequences are MGHRA and YSYEKL. The V end was cut by 4 bases, the J end by 1 base, with 14 bases between. CDR3 size: 15 residues. The CDR3 DNA is TGCGCCAGCAGCCTAACAGGTATAAGATCCTACGAGCAGTACTTC. Translating gives CASSLTGIRSYEQYF.

This clonotype was detected only a few times. This chain uses TRBV7-9 with TRBJ2-7; 9 nucleotides line up with TRBD2. The CDR3 runs 15 residues. CDR1 is SEHNR, CDR2 FQNEAQ, per germline (reference sequence). J gave up 4 bases and V 4 bases, and 8 bases lay outside the gene matches. CDR3 in amino acids: CASSYKTSGDYEQYF. CDR3 nucleotide sequence: TGTGCCAGCAGCTATAAGACTAGCGGAGATTACGAGCAGTACTTC.

The gene calls are TRBV7-3 and TRBJ2-1; 11 positions agree with TRBD2. The CDR3 runs to 18 residues. Trimming removed 5 bases from V and 3 bases from J; junction bases left unmatched: 12. Germline V gene sequence: CDR1 SGHTA, CDR2 FQGTGA. CDR3 nucleotides: TGTGCCAGCAGCCCTGGCACTAGCGGGAGCGCCATCTACAATGAGCAGTTCTTC. Amino acids: CASSPGTSGSAIYNEQFF.

This clonotype showed up just a few times. The V call is TRBV12-3 or TRBV12-4, the J call TRBJ1-4, with D possibly matching TRBD1 (5 bases). V was shortened by 3 bases and J by 8 bases, with 16 bases between the two germline ends. This CDR3 comprises 15 residues. The DNA of the CDR3 is TGTGCCAGCAGTTTCGGGGACGGGATCGGAGAAAAACTGTTTTTT. Translating gives CASSFGDGIGEKLFF.

The chain couples TRBV20-1 to TRBJ2-1; 9 nucleotides agree with TRBD1. The germline V gene has CDR1 DFQATT and CDR2 SNEGSKA (reference sequence). The CDR3 loop spans 12 amino acids. The junction had 3 bases not matched to a gene; V was cut back by 6 bases and J by 6 bases. The CDR3 nucleotides read TGCAGTGCCAGACAGGGGGTCAATGAGCAGTTCTTC. Protein sequence: CSARQGVNEQFF.

The chain couples TRBV6-5 to TRBJ2-6, with 12 positions matching TRBD1. The CDR3 consists of 18 residues. The V gene's germline CDR1 is MNHEY and CDR2 SVGAGI. V shed 0 bases, J shed 4 bases, and the junction held 4 bases outside the gene matches. The CDR3 nucleotides read TGTGCCAGCAGTTACTCGGGGACAGGGGGCGCCGGGGCCAACGTCCTGACTTTC. It codes for CASSYSGTGGAGANVLTF.

The genes are TRBV2 and TRBJ2-1; D might be TRBD1 (6 bases). V shed 5 bases and J shed 5 bases, with 13 bases lying between them. Germline V gives CDR1 SNHLY, CDR2 FYNNEI. CDR3 length: 14 residues. CDR3 DNA: TGTGCCAGCAGTAGCCGGGACATCCACAATGAGCAGTTCTTC. This codes for CASSSRDIHNEQFF.

This clonotype was seen more than once but under ten times. The chain recombines TRBV5-1 with TRBJ2-7; 7 bases are a match to TRBD1. Germline assignment: CDR1 SGHRS and CDR2 YFSETQ. This CDR3 is 16 amino acids long. The V gene end was trimmed by 3 bases and the J gene end by 6 bases; junction bases not matched to a gene: 15. The CDR3 loop reads CASSSAFGTELPEQYF. The CDR3 DNA reads TGCGCCAGCAGCTCAGCCTTCGGGACAGAGCTCCCCGAGCAGTACTTC. The variable domain in full, with the rest retrieved from reference TRBV5-1 and TRBJ2-7, is KAGVTQTPRYLIKTRGQQVTLSCSPISGHRSVSWYQQTPGQGLQFLFEYFSETQRNKGNFPGRFSGRQFSNSRSEMNVSTLELGDSALYLCASSSAFGTELPEQYFGPGTRLTVT.

V usage is TRBV5-6 and J usage is TRBJ1-6; the match to TRBD1 covers 8 bases. Per the germline V gene, CDR1 is SGHDT and CDR2 is YYEEEE. CDR3 length: 15 residues. The ends lost 6 bases at V and 4 bases at J; junction bases unmatched: 6. CDR3: CASKTGGLYNSPLHF. The CDR3 region has the DNA TGTGCCAGCAAAACAGGGGGTCTTTATAATTCACCCCTCCACTTT.

The CDR3 protein is CASSSNQGRNTEAFF. The CDR3 DNA follows: TGCGCCAGCAGCTCCAATCAGGGACGGAACACTGAAGCTTTCTTT. The chain recombines TRBV5-1 with TRBJ1-1, with a tentative D call TRBD1 (5 bases). CDR1 is SGHRS and CDR2 is YFSETQ in the germline V gene. Trimming pared 3 bases from V and 1 base from J, leaving 13 bases between. The length of the CDR3 is 15 residues.

The V call is TRBV20-1, the J call TRBJ2-5, with a tentative D call TRBD1 (6 bases). The CDR3 has 14 amino acids. Trimming took off 6 bases at V and 0 bases at J, with 14 bases between the two ends. Per germline, CDR1 DFQATT and CDR2 SNEGSKA (reference sequence). The CDR3 DNA reads TGCAGTGCCCCGGGCGGACAGTACCAAGAGACCCAGTACTTC. It is translated as CSAPGGQYQETQYF.

The V and J genes are TRBV7-8 and TRBJ2-4; TRBD2 agrees at 15 bases. The CDR3 contains 18 residues. Losses at the gene ends were 5 bases for V and 1 base for J; bases not matched to a gene: 6. Germline V gene lookup returns CDR1 SGHVS and CDR2 FQNEAQ. The CDR3 DNA is TGTGCCAGCAGCGCCGGACTAGCGGGAGGGCCCGCCAAAAACATTCAGTACTTC. Encoded protein: CASSAGLAGGPAKNIQYF.